Presented here are 20 T cell receptor beta chains from one specimen sequenced in a study of shared clonotypes between healthy human individuals. Using immunoSEQ multiplex PCR, the repertoire was profiled, and TCRdb retains in-frame clones only, with some absent. The sample includes approximately 480,000 clones, 75% to 80% of them seen just once. Sequencing input: PBMCs. These receptors originate from a woman in her 40s in good health. Some clones in this sample may be carry-over from other donors' samples.

Comment on this clone: A read error may account for a junction end that differs from germline. V gene TRBV5-5 combines with J gene TRBJ2-7; D is perhaps TRBD2 (6 bases). This CDR3 region has 14 residues. In germline, CDR1 is SGHKS, CDR2 YYEKEE (reference sequence). CDR3 loop: CASSQFAGPYEQYF. The CDR3 DNA follows: TGCGCCAGCAGCCAATTTGCGGGGCCCTACGAGCAGTACTTC. Combining the CDR3 with reference TRBV5-5 and TRBJ2-7 gives the whole variable domain DAGVTQSPTHLIKTRGQQVTLRCSPISGHKSVSWYQQVLGQGPQFIFQYYEKEERGRGNFPDRFSARQFPNYSSELNVNALLLGDSALYLCASSQFAGPYEQYFGPGTRLTVT.

This chain links TRBV5-1 with TRBJ2-7, with 8 positions matching TRBD1. Per germline, CDR1 SGHRS and CDR2 YFSETQ. V trimming: 7 bases; J trimming: 1 base; junction bases outside the gene matches: 19. The CDR3 consists of 18 residues. CDR3 in amino acids: CASAPGPLGQGASYEQYF. The DNA for the CDR3 is TGCGCCAGCGCCCCCGGCCCGTTAGGGCAGGGGGCTTCCTACGAGCAGTACTTC.

Of note for this clone: This specimen includes other DNA sequences encoding the same CDR3. This chain uses TRBV28 with TRBJ1-1, with a possible D match to TRBD1 (5 bases). Trimming removed 5 bases from V and 5 bases from J, with 9 bases in between. CDR1 is MDHEN, CDR2 SYDVKM, per germline. This CDR3 comprises 12 residues. This CDR3 is CASSRRATEAFF. The CDR3 bases are TGTGCCAGCAGTCGCAGGGCGACTGAAGCTTTCTTT.

The chain employs TRBV5-1 and TRBJ2-1; D uncertain. Germline assignment: CDR1 SGHRS and CDR2 YFSETQ. The CDR3 contains 14 residues. Trimming removed 4 bases at V and 5 bases at J, with 13 bases between. CDR3 loop: CASSLMTANNEQFF. The CDR3 region has the DNA TGCGCCAGCAGCCTCATGACCGCGAACAATGAGCAGTTCTTC.

This chain links TRBV15 with TRBJ2-3; possibly TRBD2 for D (6 bases). Trimming removed 1 base at V and 9 bases at J, with 14 bases between. Germline assignment: CDR1 LNHNV and CDR2 YYDKDF (reference sequence). The CDR3 is 14 amino acids. This CDR3 is CATSRGGVVGTQYF. For the CDR3, the DNA is TGTGCCACCAGCAGAGGCGGGGTTGTAGGAACGCAGTATTTT.

This sequence joins TRBV4-1 and TRBJ2-7; maybe TRBD1 (6 bases). V gave up 1 base and J gave up 2 bases, with 12 bases separating them. CDR1 is MGHRA and CDR2 is YSYEKL in the germline V gene. The CDR3 has 15 residues. The CDR3, as DNA: TGCGCCAGCAGCCAAGGACAGGAGTTCCCCTACGAGCAGTACTTC. Amino acids: CASSQGQEFPYEQYF.

The chain recombines TRBV5-8 with TRBJ1-2; TRBD1 might be the D (6 bases). Germline CDR1 is SGHTS and CDR2 is YDEGEE. V was clipped by 4 bases and J by 7 bases, with 11 bases between them. This CDR3 region has 12 residues. The chain's CDR3 is CASSRNRAGYTF. The CDR3 DNA is TGTGCCAGCAGCAGAAACAGGGCTGGCTACACCTTC.

V and J are TRBV5-4 and TRBJ1-2, with D perhaps TRBD1 (6 bases). Trimming left V 1 base short and J 2 bases short, with 12 bases between. This CDR3 has 15 amino acids. Per the germline V gene, CDR1 is SGHNT and CDR2 is YYREEE (reference sequence). The CDR3, as DNA: TGTGCCAGCAGCTTGCTCCAGGGGCCGAACTATGGCTACACCTTC. Its translation: CASSLLQGPNYGYTF.

The chain carries TRBV28 and TRBJ1-2; D call uncertain. V was pared by 4 bases and J by 3 bases, with 15 bases between. CDR1 and CDR2 from the germline V gene are MDHEN and SYDVKM. The CDR3 spans 15 residues. For the CDR3, the DNA is TGTGCCAGCAGTTCCCAGTTGGGCGGACACTATGGCTACACCTTC. It encodes CASSSQLGGHYGYTF.

The rearrangement joins TRBV7-3 to TRBJ2-5; a weak D match, TRBD2 (5 bases). V lost 10 bases and J 2 bases, leaving 23 bases between the germline ends. CDR1 is SGHTA, CDR2 FQGTGA, per germline. There are 16 residues in the CDR3. The CDR3 spells CATLWERNVQQETQYF. CDR3 bases: TGTGCCACCTTGTGGGAGAGGAACGTACAGCAAGAGACCCAGTACTTC. Using reference TRBV7-3 and TRBJ2-5 for the parts outside the CDR3, the full variable domain is GAGVSQTPSNKVTEKGKYVELRCDPISGHTALYWYRQSLGQGPEFLIYFQGTGAADDSGLPNDRFFAVRPEGSVSTLKIQRTERGDSAVYLCATLWERNVQQETQYFGPGTRLLVL.

V usage is TRBV4-1 and J usage is TRBJ2-3, with TRBD1 as a possible D gene (5 bases). Looked up from germline, CDR1 is MGHRA and CDR2 is YSYEKL. This CDR3 has 16 residues. Trimming took off 4 bases at V and 4 bases at J, with 18 bases between the two ends. The CDR3 DNA reads as TGCGCCAGCAGCCGGACCAGGGTGGCAGCTTCAGATACGCAGTATTTT. Translated: CASSRTRVAASDTQYF.

This clone was seen more than once but under ten times. J is TRBJ1-4 and V is TRBV28; D is unclear. V was pared by 6 bases and J by 5 bases, with 10 bases between. The V gene's germline CDR1 is MDHEN and CDR2 SYDVKM. This CDR3 comprises 13 residues. The DNA for the CDR3 is TGTGCCAGCAGGGAAGACCTGAATGAAAAACTGTTTTTT. Protein: CASREDLNEKLFF. The variable domain in full, completed from reference TRBV28 and TRBJ1-4, reads DVKVTQSSRYLVKRTGEKVFLECVQDMDHENMFWYRQDPGLGLRLIYFSYDVKMKEKGDIPEGYSVSREKKERFSLILESASTNQTSMYLCASREDLNEKLFFGSGTQLSVL.

The chain links TRBV18 to TRBJ2-2, with D tentatively TRBD1 (6 bases). The V end lost 3 bases, the J end lost 3 bases, and 14 bases lay between the germline ends. Germline V lookup: CDR1 KGHSH, CDR2 LQKENI. This CDR3 has 16 amino acids. The chain's CDR3 is CASSPPGAPDTGELFF. CDR3 coding DNA: TGTGCCAGCTCACCCCCAGGGGCCCCTGACACCGGGGAGCTGTTTTTT.

Turning to this clone: Other nucleotide sequences in the sample specify the same CDR3. V usage is TRBV13 and J usage is TRBJ2-2; 7 bases are a match to TRBD1. Per germline, CDR1 PRHDT and CDR2 FYEKMQ (reference sequence). Trimming removed 2 bases from V and 6 bases from J; junction bases left unmatched: 0. This CDR3 spans 13 amino acids. The CDR3 coding sequence is TGTGCCAGCAGCTTACAGGGGGCCGGGGAGCTGTTTTTT. It encodes CASSLQGAGELFF.

The rearrangement uses TRBV4-2 and TRBJ2-5; D ambiguous. The J call is in doubt because the DNA end fits TRBJ2-7 better. CDR1 and CDR2 (germline): LGHNA, YNFKEQ. This CDR3 spans 15 amino acids. The CDR3 loop reads CASSPYNTASNEQYF. CDR3 DNA: TGTGCCAGCAGCCCCTACAACACGGCTTCCAACGAGCAGTACTTC.

Ten or more counts support this clone. The genes are TRBV2 and TRBJ1-5; possibly TRBD1 for D (5 bases). The ends were cut back, 2 bases at V and 0 bases at J, with 8 bases in the middle. Looked up from germline, CDR1 is SNHLY and CDR2 is FYNNEI. This CDR3 region has 15 residues. CDR3 region: CASSEQGDSNQPQHF. The CDR3 DNA reads TGTGCCAGCAGTGAACAGGGCGATAGCAATCAGCCCCAGCATTTT.

The gene calls are TRBV18 and TRBJ1-2, with D maybe TRBD1 (6 bases). The CDR3 loop spans 16 amino acids. Germline CDR1 KGHSH, CDR2 LQKENI. Trimming pared 0 bases from V and 1 base from J, leaving 12 bases between. The CDR3 DNA sequence: TGTGCCAGCTCACCACCGCGACAGGAGGATAACTATGGCTACACCTTC. This gives the protein CASSPPRQEDNYGYTF.

This clone was seen a handful of times. This chain links TRBV6-5 with TRBJ1-6, with D unclear. Between the trimmed V and J ends, which lost 6 bases and 9 bases, there was a span of 12 bases. Looked up from germline, CDR1 is MNHEY and CDR2 is SVGAGI. This CDR3 contains 13 residues. This chain's CDR3 is CASSQGRASPLHF. Here the CDR3 DNA reads TGTGCCAGCAGCCAAGGAAGGGCTTCACCCCTCCACTTT.

V and J are TRBV18 and TRBJ1-4; D remains ambiguous. This CDR3 contains 13 residues. V lost 6 bases and J 3 bases, leaving 8 bases between the germline ends. Germline CDR1 KGHSH, CDR2 LQKENI. CDR3 loop: CASSPGSNEKLFF. Here the CDR3 DNA reads TGTGCCAGCTCGCCGGGTTCTAATGAAAAACTGTTTTTT.

V is TRBV11-2 and J is TRBJ2-7; 7 bases align to TRBD1. CDR1 and CDR2 from the germline V gene are SGHAT and FQNNGV. CDR3 length: 14 amino acids. V dropped 5 bases and J dropped 2; count of bases not matched to a gene: 6. The CDR3 region is CASSRPQGTYEQYF. CDR3 nucleotides: TGTGCCAGCAGCAGACCACAGGGGACCTACGAGCAGTACTTC.